A selection of T cell receptor beta chains follows, all from one sample in a study of T cell responses to AZD1222 COVID-19 vaccine. Some clones are missing from TCRdb's copy, which holds only in-frame ones; the method was immunoSEQ multiplex PCR. This sample has around 140,000 clones; more than 70% occur once, and the top ten carry around 1.7%. The material was peripheral blood, obtained 28 days after the second AZD1222 dose. The receptors come from an adult who received the AZD1222 COVID-19 vaccine. Both conserved end residues are part of each CDR3. The order of the fields is J gene, D gene, V gene, clone size, CDR3 DNA, CDR3 protein. D genes are given only for firm matches. Size is stated for part of the rows, as once, few or many counts, or as a class when the clone is expanded.

TRBJ2-7	TRBD2	TRBV7-9	-	TGTGCCAGCAGCTCAAGCGGGAACCTCTACGAGCAGTACTTC	CASSSSGNLYEQYF
TRBJ2-7	TRBD1	TRBV5-4	-	TGTGCCAGCAGCGCTTATACAGGGGTTCCCTACGAGCAGTACTTC	CASSAYTGVPYEQYF
TRBJ2-1	-	TRBV27	-	TGTGCCAGCAGAGGGGGCTCCTACAATGAGCAGTTCTTC	CASRGGSYNEQFF
TRBJ2-3	-	TRBV24-1	-	TGTGCCACCAGTGATCCCCGAGGAAGCGGTCCCACAGATACGCAGTATTTT	CATSDPRGSGPTDTQYF
TRBJ2-1	-	TRBV6-6	once	TGTGCCAGCAGTTACTCGGACAGCAATGAGCAGTTCTTC	CASSYSDSNEQFF
TRBJ1-1	TRBD1	TRBV5-1	-	TGCGCCAGCAGCTTGGAGGGGGCATGGACTGAAGCTTTCTTT	CASSLEGAWTEAFF
TRBJ2-7	-	TRBV7-2	-	TGTGCCAGCAGCCTTGGACAGCGAAAAACCTACGAGCAGTACTTC	CASSLGQRKTYEQYF
TRBJ1-2	-	TRBV5-4	-	TGTGCCAGCAGCTTCGATCAGGGATATGGCTACACCTTC	CASSFDQGYGYTF
TRBJ2-2	-	TRBV25-1	-	TGTGCCAGCACGGACCGTTCGTGGCTGTTTTTT	CASTDRSWLFF
TRBJ2-1	TRBD2	TRBV24-1	-	TGTGCCACCAGTGGTCTAGCGGGTTACAATGAGCAGTTCTTC	CATSGLAGYNEQFF
TRBJ2-5	-	TRBV9	-	TGTGCCAGCAGCGGTCCCCCGGGAGAGACCCAGTACTTC	CASSGPPGETQYF
TRBJ1-2	-	TRBV10-3	-	TGTGCCATACTACAGAATCTGTGGGGGTCCTATGGCTACACCTTC	CAILQNLWGSYGYTF
TRBJ1-6	-	TRBV7-9	-	TGTGCCGGGAGGACAGCGAATTCACCCCTCCACTTT	CAGRTANSPLHF
TRBJ2-1	-	TRBV7-8	-	TGTGCCAGCAGCTTAGACAGGGCGCTCTACAATGAGCAGTTCTTC	CASSLDRALYNEQFF
TRBJ2-1	TRBD2	TRBV20-1	-	TGCAGTGCTAGACTAGCGGGAGGTGTTTTCTTC	CSARLAGGVFF
TRBJ2-7	-	TRBV18	-	TGTGCCAGCTCACCCGTACAGGGAAGGGGGTCTGGAACCTACGAGCAGTACTTC	CASSPVQGRGSGTYEQYF
TRBJ1-5	-	TRBV16	-	TGTGCCAGCAGCCAAAGCAATCAGCCCCAGCATTTT	CASSQSNQPQHF
TRBJ2-7	-	TRBV14	-	TGTGCCAGCAGCCCAACAAGGGGAAGCTACGAGCAGTACTTC	CASSPTRGSYEQYF
TRBJ1-2	TRBD1	TRBV19	once	TGTGCCTCCCAAAGGGGGACAGCTAGCTCCTTCCGGAGCTACACCTTC	CASQRGTASSFRSYTF
TRBJ1-1	-	TRBV10-3	-	TGTGCCATCAGTGGGACAGAGAACACTGAAGCTTTCTTT	CAISGTENTEAFF
TRBJ1-4	-	TRBV2	-	TGTGCCAGCAGTCGGGACTCACTGAGTGAAAAACTGTTTTTT	CASSRDSLSEKLFF
TRBJ2-3	TRBD1	TRBV2	-	TGTGCCAGCAGCGCGACCGGGACAGACCTCACAGATACGCAGTATTTT	CASSATGTDLTDTQYF
TRBJ2-5	TRBD2	TRBV5-6	-	TGTGCCAGCACCCTTGTGAGACTAGCAGGGGAGACCCAGTACTTC	CASTLVRLAGETQYF
TRBJ1-1	TRBD1	TRBV14	few	TGTGCCAGCAGCCTCAGAGGGGGCCCCGAAGCTTTCTTT	CASSLRGGPEAFF
TRBJ2-5	-	TRBV6-2/TRBV6-3	-	TGTGCCAGCAGTAGTTTAAGGATCCAAGAGACCCAGTACTTC	CASSSLRIQETQYF
TRBJ1-1	-	TRBV5-1	-	TGCGCCAGCAGCCTCAAACTACCGGGACCCCGGGCTTTCTTT	CASSLKLPGPRAFF
TRBJ1-1	-	TRBV7-9	-	TGTGCCAGCAGCTTACAAGGGAGTACTGAAGCTTTCTTT	CASSLQGSTEAFF
TRBJ2-7	TRBD1	TRBV11-2	once	TGTGCCAGCAGCTCGGGACAGGGCTACGAGCAGTACTTC	CASSSGQGYEQYF
TRBJ2-2	-	TRBV3-1/TRBV3-2	-	TGTGCCGTTTTGGCGAACACCGGGGAGCTGTTTTTT	CAVLANTGELFF
TRBJ2-6	-	TRBV29-1	-	TGCAGCGTTTCCCGGGACACGGACTCTGGGGCCAACGTCCTGACTTTC	CSVSRDTDSGANVLTF
TRBJ2-2	-	TRBV2	-	TGTGCCAGCAGTGCCGACCGGGATACCGGGGAGCTGTTTTTT	CASSADRDTGELFF
TRBJ1-2	-	TRBV2	-	TGTGCCAGCAATAGAAACAGGGACGGCTACACCTTC	CASNRNRDGYTF
TRBJ2-5	-	TRBV18	few	TGTGCCAGCTCACCCGGGACTGAAGAGACCCAGTACTTC	CASSPGTEETQYF
TRBJ1-1	-	TRBV6-5	once	TGTGCCAGCAGTTACTCGTCCCGGCTTGAAGCTTTCTTT	CASSYSSRLEAFF
TRBJ1-5	TRBD1	TRBV3-1/TRBV3-2	-	TGTGCCAGCAGCCTCGGGACAGGGAGAGGCGGGAATCAGCCCCAGCATTTT	CASSLGTGRGGNQPQHF
TRBJ2-2	TRBD2	TRBV11-2	once	TGTGCCAGCAGCAAACCGGGACTAGCGGCCCCGAACACCGGGGAGCTGTTTTTT	CASSKPGLAAPNTGELFF
TRBJ1-3	-	TRBV7-9	-	TGTGCCAGCAGCGAAACAGGGTCTGGAAACACCATATATTTT	CASSETGSGNTIYF
TRBJ1-6	-	TRBV4-3	-	TGCGCCAGCAGCCAAGATTGGGGCGGCCTTAATTCACCCCTCCACTTT	CASSQDWGGLNSPLHF
TRBJ2-7	-	TRBV7-8	-	TGTGCCAGCAGCTTGGACAGAGGATACGAGCAGTACTTC	CASSLDRGYEQYF
TRBJ1-2	-	TRBV30	once	TGTGCCTGGAGTGTTGGGGGACCGTACTACACCTTC	CAWSVGGPYYTF
TRBJ2-1	TRBD2	TRBV3-1/TRBV3-2	-	TGTGCCAGCAGCCCACTAGCGGGGCGGGTCAATGAGCAGTTCTTC	CASSPLAGRVNEQFF
TRBJ1-5	-	TRBV30	-	TGTGCCTGGAGTGTAAGGGGGGATCAGCCCCAGCATTTT	CAWSVRGDQPQHF
TRBJ2-6	-	TRBV6-1	few	TGTGCCAGCAGTGAAGGGCCAGGGGATGGGGCCAACGTCCTGACTTTC	CASSEGPGDGANVLTF
TRBJ2-3	-	TRBV6-4	-	TGTGCCAGCAGTGACTCAGCTAGCGTTAGCACAGATACGCAGTATTTT	CASSDSASVSTDTQYF
TRBJ1-2	-	TRBV9	-	TGTGCCAGCAGCGTAGTATCTGGGTATAATCGTGGCTACACCTTC	CASSVVSGYNRGYTF
TRBJ2-1	TRBD2	TRBV10-1	few	TGCGCCAGCCAAGCGGGAGGTAGGGATGAGCAGTTCTTC	CASQAGGRDEQFF